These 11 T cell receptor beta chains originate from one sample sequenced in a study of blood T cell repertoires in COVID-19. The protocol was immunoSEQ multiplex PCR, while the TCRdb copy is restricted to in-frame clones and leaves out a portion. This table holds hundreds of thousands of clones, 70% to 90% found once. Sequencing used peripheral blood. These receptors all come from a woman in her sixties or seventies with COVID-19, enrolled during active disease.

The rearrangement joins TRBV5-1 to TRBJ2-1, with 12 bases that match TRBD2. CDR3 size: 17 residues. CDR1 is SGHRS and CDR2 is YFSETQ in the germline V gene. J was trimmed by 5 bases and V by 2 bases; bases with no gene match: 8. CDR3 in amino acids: CASSFPLAGGPNNEQFF. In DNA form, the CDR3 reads TGCGCCAGCAGCTTCCCACTAGCGGGGGGCCCTAACAATGAGCAGTTCTTC.

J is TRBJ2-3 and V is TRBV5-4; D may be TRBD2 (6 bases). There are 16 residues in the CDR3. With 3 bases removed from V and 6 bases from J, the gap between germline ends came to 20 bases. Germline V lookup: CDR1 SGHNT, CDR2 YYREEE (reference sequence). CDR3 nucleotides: TGTGCCAGCAGCTCCAAAACCGGACTACTCGCCGATACGCAGTATTTT. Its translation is CASSSKTGLLADTQYF.

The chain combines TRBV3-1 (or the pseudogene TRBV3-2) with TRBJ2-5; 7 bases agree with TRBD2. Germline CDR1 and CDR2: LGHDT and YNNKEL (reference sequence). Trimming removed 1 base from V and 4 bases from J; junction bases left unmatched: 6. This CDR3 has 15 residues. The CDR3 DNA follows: TGTGCCAGCAGCCAAGTCGTGGGCGGGGGAGAGACCCAGTACTTC. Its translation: CASSQVVGGGETQYF.

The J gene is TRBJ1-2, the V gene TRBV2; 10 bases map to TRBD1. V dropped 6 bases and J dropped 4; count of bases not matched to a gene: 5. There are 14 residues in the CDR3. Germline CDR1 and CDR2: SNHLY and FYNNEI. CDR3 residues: CASRPDRGPYGYTF. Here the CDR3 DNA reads TGTGCCAGCAGACCCGACAGGGGGCCCTATGGCTACACCTTC.

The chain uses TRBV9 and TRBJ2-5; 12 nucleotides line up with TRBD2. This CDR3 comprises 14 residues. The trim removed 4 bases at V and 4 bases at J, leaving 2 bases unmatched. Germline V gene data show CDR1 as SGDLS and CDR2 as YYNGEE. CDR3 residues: CASSRTSGAETQYF. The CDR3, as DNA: TGTGCCAGCAGCCGGACTAGCGGGGCAGAGACCCAGTACTTC.

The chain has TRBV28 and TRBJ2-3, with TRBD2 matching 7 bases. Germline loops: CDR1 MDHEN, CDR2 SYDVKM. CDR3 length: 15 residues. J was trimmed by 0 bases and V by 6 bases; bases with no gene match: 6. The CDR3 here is CASSYSSGSTDTQYF. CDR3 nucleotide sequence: TGTGCCAGCAGCTACTCTAGCGGAAGCACAGATACGCAGTATTTT.

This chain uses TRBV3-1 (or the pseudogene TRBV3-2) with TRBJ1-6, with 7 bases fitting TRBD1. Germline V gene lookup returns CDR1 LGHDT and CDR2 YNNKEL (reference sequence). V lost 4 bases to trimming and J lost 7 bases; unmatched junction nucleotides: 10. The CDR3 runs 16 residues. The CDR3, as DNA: TGTGCCAGCAGCCGTTTGGCGGGACAGCAGAATTCACCCCTCCACTTT. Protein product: CASSRLAGQQNSPLHF.

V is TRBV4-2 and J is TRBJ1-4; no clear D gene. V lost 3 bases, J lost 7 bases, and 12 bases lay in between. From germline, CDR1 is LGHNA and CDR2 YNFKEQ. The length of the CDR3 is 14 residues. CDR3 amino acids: CASSQELLGEKLFF. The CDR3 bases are TGTGCCAGCAGCCAGGAGCTTTTGGGTGAAAAACTGTTTTTT.

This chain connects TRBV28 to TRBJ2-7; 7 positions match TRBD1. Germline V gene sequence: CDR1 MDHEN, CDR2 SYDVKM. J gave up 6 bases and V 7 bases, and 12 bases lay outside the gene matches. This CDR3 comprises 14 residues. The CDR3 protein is CASTDRQGRFEQYF. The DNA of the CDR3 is TGTGCCAGCACTGATCGACAGGGCCGTTTCGAGCAGTACTTC.

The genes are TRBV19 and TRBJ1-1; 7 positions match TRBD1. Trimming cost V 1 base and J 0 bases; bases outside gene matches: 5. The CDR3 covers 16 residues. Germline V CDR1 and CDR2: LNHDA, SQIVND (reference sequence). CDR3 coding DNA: TGTGCCAGTAGTATAGTAGAAGGGGGCATGAACACTGAAGCTTTCTTT. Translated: CASSIVEGGMNTEAFF.

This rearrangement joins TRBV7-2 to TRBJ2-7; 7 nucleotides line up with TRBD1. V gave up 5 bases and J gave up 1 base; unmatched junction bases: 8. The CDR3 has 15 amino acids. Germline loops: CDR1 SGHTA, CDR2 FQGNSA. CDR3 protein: CASSTGTVPSYEQYF. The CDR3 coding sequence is TGTGCCAGCAGCACAGGGACAGTCCCTTCCTACGAGCAGTACTTC.